This T cell receptor beta chain was identified in a study of cytomegalovirus exposure and HLA in healthy donors. Study-wide results and limits: Later on, analysis showed that most CMV-associated TCR beta chains appeared to be HLA-restricted. In an earlier analysis, productive rearrangement rates for most beta V segments clustered near 87% or 30%.

In the case of this clone: What it binds is not known. This specimen includes other DNA sequences encoding the same CDR3.

PCR amplification relied on 60 Vbeta primers (plus 13 Jbeta primers). Profiled with immunoSEQ multiplex PCR; TCRdb holds only in-frame clones, not every one. The sample has more than 45,000 clones; the top ten hold approximately 13%. The CDR3 has 13 residues. Germline CDR1 is WNHNN and CDR2 is SYGVQD (reference sequence). The germline V and J ends were trimmed by 11 bases and 0 bases, with 13 bases remaining between them. Sequencing was carried out using PBMCs. This chain uses TRBV10-1 with TRBJ1-1; weak D call: TRBD1 (5 bases). The TCR sequence derives from a woman in her sixties in good health and CMV-seropositive. CDR3 bases: TGCGCCTCCCGGGACTCCATGAACACTGAAGCTTTCTTT. It translates to CASRDSMNTEAFF.